This T cell receptor beta chain was obtained from a study of T cells in Graves' hyperthyroidism and ophthalmopathy. The CDR3 runs to 16 residues. V dropped 1 base and J dropped 2; count of bases not matched to a gene: 5. Germline CDR1 reads LGHDT; CDR2 reads YNNKEL (reference sequence). These patients, aged 18 to 65, had recently diagnosed hyperthyroidism lasting under 2 months. This clonotype was seen ten or more times. There were TCR beta CDR3 regions amplified from RNA transcripts. First-round RT-PCR of the TCR CDR3 relied on the HTBI primer set. TCRdb passed the multiplex PCR reads through MiXCR, listing each CDR3 protein once. The sample has about 700,000 distinct CDR3 sequences, roughly 15% seen once.

The clonotype was recovered from a young woman with Graves' hyperthyroidism. Material: blood. The chain links TRBV3-1 to TRBJ2-1, with 7 bases matching TRBD2. The chain's CDR3 is CASSQVRDYPYNEQFF. For the CDR3, the DNA is TGTGCCAGCAGCCAAGTACGGGACTACCCCTACAATGAGCAGTTCTTC.